Each of the 21 T cell receptor beta chains below was sequenced from the same sample in a study of blood T cell repertoires in COVID-19. This table comes from immunoSEQ multiplex PCR, and its TCRdb copy is limited to in-frame clones, with some not included. In the table there are approximately 240,000 clones, roughly 84% of which are singletons. Source material: peripheral blood. These receptors were collected from a woman older than 75 with active or convalescent COVID-19.

This chain joins TRBV28 and TRBJ2-7, with D perhaps TRBD2 (5 bases). Between the trimmed V and J ends, which lost 1 base and 7 bases, there was a span of 8 bases. Germline CDR1 and CDR2: MDHEN and SYDVKM. The CDR3 loop spans 12 amino acids. The CDR3 is CASSLSQREQYF. CDR3 DNA: TGTGCCAGCAGTTTATCCCAGCGGGAGCAGTACTTC. The full variable domain, in which reference TRBV28 and TRBJ2-7 provide the parts outside the CDR3, is DVKVTQSSRYLVKRTGEKVFLECVQDMDHENMFWYRQDPGLGLRLIYFSYDVKMKEKGDIPEGYSVSREKKERFSLILESASTNQTSMYLCASSLSQREQYFGPGTRLTVT.

In its sample, this clone was seen many times. V and J are TRBV7-8 and TRBJ1-2, with TRBD1 identical over 7 bases. The germline V gene encodes CDR1 SGHVS and CDR2 FQNEAQ. With 5 bases clipped from V and 4 bases from J, the junction kept 4 bases outside the gene matches. This CDR3 contains 13 residues. CDR3 DNA: TGTGCCAGCAGCGAAAGGGACAGCTATGGCTACACCTTC. The encoded protein is CASSERDSYGYTF.

A word on this clone: Other DNA sequences in the same sample also yield this CDR3. The chain employs TRBV5-8 and TRBJ2-5; 9 bases are shared with TRBD1. Trimming at V came to 3 bases and at J to 3 bases, leaving 3 bases not matched to a gene. The germline V gene has CDR1 SGHTS and CDR2 YDEGEE. This CDR3 has 14 residues. The CDR3 region is CASSWGQGKETQYF. As DNA, the CDR3 is TGTGCCAGCAGCTGGGGACAGGGCAAAGAGACCCAGTACTTC. The full variable domain, in which reference TRBV5-8 and TRBJ2-5 provide the parts outside the CDR3, is EAGVTQSPTHLIKTRGQQATLRCSPISGHTSVYWYQQALGLGLQFLLWYDEGEERNRGNFPPRFSGRQFPNYSSELNVNALELEDSALYLCASSWGQGKETQYFGPGTRLLVL.

This rearrangement joins TRBV5-3 to TRBJ1-2, with TRBD1 matching 7 bases. TRBV5-3 is an ORF for which the function is uncertain. V was pared by 4 bases and J by 4 bases, with 4 bases of the junction left unmatched. The CDR3 has 13 amino acids. The CDR3 region is CARSPGQPYGYTF. The CDR3 DNA sequence: TGTGCCAGAAGCCCGGGACAGCCCTATGGCTACACCTTC.

The rearrangement links TRBV9 to TRBJ2-5, with 7 nucleotides matching TRBD1. V lost 7 bases to trimming and J lost 7 bases; unmatched junction nucleotides: 7. The CDR3 contains 12 residues. Germline CDR1 SGDLS, CDR2 YYNGEE. The CDR3 loop reads CASGQDRGTQYF. The CDR3, as DNA: TGTGCCAGCGGACAGGACCGGGGGACCCAGTACTTC.

V is TRBV7-3 and J is TRBJ2-5, with 9 nucleotides matching TRBD1. CDR3 length: 15 residues. Trimming removed 4 bases from V and 4 bases from J; junction bases left unmatched: 7. Germline assignment: CDR1 SGHTA and CDR2 FQGTGA. This CDR3 is CASSSQGQGGETQYF. CDR3 in DNA: TGTGCCAGCAGCTCCCAGGGACAGGGTGGAGAGACCCAGTACTTC.

This chain joins TRBV18 and TRBJ2-2, with unresolved D. V lost 6 bases to trimming and J lost 6 bases, with 8 bases between them. This CDR3 contains 12 residues. Germline CDR1 is KGHSH and CDR2 is LQKENI. CDR3 sequence: CASSQFAGELFF. Here the CDR3 DNA reads TGTGCCAGCTCCCAGTTCGCCGGGGAGCTGTTTTTT.

This chain uses TRBV5-6 with TRBJ1-1; 8 nucleotides match TRBD1. Germline CDR1 SGHDT, CDR2 YYEEEE. The CDR3 totals 17 residues. The trim removed 1 base at V and 3 bases at J, leaving 11 bases unmatched. The CDR3 sequence is CASSLTRGRAGYTEAFF. Here the CDR3 DNA reads TGTGCCAGCAGCTTGACCAGGGGGCGCGCAGGGTACACTGAAGCTTTCTTT. Complete variable domain (other parts from reference TRBV5-6 and TRBJ1-1): DAGVTQSPTHLIKTRGQQVTLRCSPKSGHDTVSWYQQALGQGPQFIFQYYEEEERQRGNFPDRFSGHQFPNYSSELNVNALLLGDSALYLCASSLTRGRAGYTEAFFGQGTRLTVV.

The chain carries TRBV11-2 and TRBJ1-1; D possibly corresponds to TRBD1 (5 bases). The CDR3 is 13 amino acids. Germline V lookup: CDR1 SGHAT, CDR2 FQNNGV. V lost 3 bases and J lost 4, with 9 bases in between. The CDR3 sequence: CASSLWGLTEAFF. CDR3 nucleotide sequence: TGTGCCAGCAGCTTGTGGGGACTCACTGAAGCTTTCTTT. The variable domain in full, completed from reference TRBV11-2 and TRBJ1-1, reads EAGVAQSPRYKIIEKRQSVAFWCNPISGHATLYWYQQILGQGPKLLIQFQNNGVVDDSQLPKDRFSAERLKGVDSTLKIQPAKLEDSAVYLCASSLWGLTEAFFGQGTRLTVV.

The V call is TRBV19, the J call TRBJ1-5; 7 bases match TRBD1. V lost 5 bases and J lost 3; bases outside the gene matches: 7. The CDR3 sequence is 15 residues long. CDR1 and CDR2 (germline): LNHDA, SQIVND (reference sequence). CDR3 sequence: CASSGGTEHNQPQHF. For the CDR3, the DNA is TGTGCCAGTAGTGGAGGGACAGAACACAATCAGCCCCAGCATTTT. Combining the CDR3 with reference TRBV19 and TRBJ1-5 gives the whole variable domain DGGITQSPKYLFRKEGQNVTLSCEQNLNHDAMYWYRQDPGQGLRLIYYSQIVNDFQKGDIAEGYSVSREKKESFPLTVTSAQKNPTAFYLCASSGGTEHNQPQHFGDGTRLSIL.

This chain uses TRBV30 with TRBJ2-2; a possible D gene is TRBD2 (5 bases). V was trimmed by 4 bases and J by 4 bases, leaving 19 bases between them. Germline V gives CDR1 GTSNPN, CDR2 SVGIG (reference sequence). The CDR3 consists of 16 residues. CDR3 loop: CAWKKVRGRGTGELFF. For the CDR3, the DNA is TGTGCCTGGAAAAAGGTTCGTGGGAGAGGCACCGGGGAGCTGTTTTTT.

Only a few counts were recorded for this clone. This chain joins TRBV30 and TRBJ1-5; D unclear. Trimming took 0 bases from V and 1 from J, leaving 7 bases between them. CDR3 length equals 14 residues. Germline V CDR1 and CDR2: GTSNPN, SVGIG (reference sequence). The CDR3 here is CAWSVAQSNQPQHF. Here the CDR3 DNA reads TGTGCCTGGAGTGTCGCACAGAGCAATCAGCCCCAGCATTTT.

This clone has a handful of counts. V gene TRBV27 combines with J gene TRBJ1-5, with 12 bases lining up with TRBD1. The CDR3 length is 15 residues. Germline V lookup: CDR1 MNHEY, CDR2 SMNVEV (reference sequence). V was pared by 10 bases and J by 4 bases, with 8 bases of the junction left unmatched. The CDR3 reads CATRRDRGPNQPQHF. The CDR3, as DNA: TGTGCCACCAGAAGGGACAGGGGGCCGAATCAGCCCCAGCATTTT.

The chain links TRBV5-1 to TRBJ2-2; TRBD2 agrees at 11 bases. CDR3 size: 16 residues. CDR1 is SGHRS, CDR2 YFSETQ, per germline. V dropped 4 bases and J dropped 5; count of bases not matched to a gene: 7. The CDR3 nucleotides are TGCGCCAGCAGCCAAACTAGCGGGGGAGGGACCGGGGAGCTGTTTTTT. This encodes CASSQTSGGGTGELFF.

The V call is TRBV24-1, the J call TRBJ2-1; perhaps TRBD1 as D (7 bases). The germline CDR1 and CDR2 sequences are KGHDR and SFDVKD. This CDR3 spans 15 amino acids. The ends were cut back, 5 bases at V and 0 bases at J, with 10 bases in the middle. CDR3 sequence: CATSGRDSSYNEQFF. The CDR3 DNA is TGTGCCACCAGTGGGCGGGACAGCTCCTACAATGAGCAGTTCTTC.

This chain joins TRBV5-4 and TRBJ2-3; D is possibly TRBD2 (6 bases). The length of the CDR3 is 13 residues. Looked up from germline, CDR1 is SGHNT and CDR2 is YYREEE (reference sequence). V was cut by 2 bases and J by 3 bases, with 7 bases left in between. The CDR3 DNA sequence: TGTGCCAGCAGCTTACTAGCAACAGATACGCAGTATTTT. Translated, it gives CASSLLATDTQYF.

This clone was observed a handful of times. The chain carries TRBV3-1 (or the pseudogene TRBV3-2) and TRBJ1-5; D remains unclear. This CDR3 has 16 amino acids. Germline values: CDR1 LGHDT, CDR2 YNNKEL (reference sequence). Trimming pared 0 bases from V and 4 bases from J, leaving 13 bases between. The CDR3: CASSQDSPVTNQPQHF. CDR3 nucleotides: TGTGCCAGCAGCCAAGATTCCCCGGTTACTAATCAGCCCCAGCATTTT.

This chain connects TRBV4-1 to TRBJ2-3, with D perhaps TRBD2 (6 bases). The V end was cut by 1 base, the J end by 3 bases, with 11 bases between. The germline gives CDR1 MGHRA, CDR2 YSYEKL. The CDR3 sequence is 15 residues long. As DNA, the CDR3 is TGCGCCAGCAGCCAAGTATGGGGGGAGACAGATACGCAGTATTTT. It translates to CASSQVWGETDTQYF.

V usage is TRBV7-3 and J usage is TRBJ2-1, with D unresolved. The V end lost 1 base, the J end lost 0 bases, and 7 bases lay between the germline ends. The germline V gene encodes CDR1 SGHTA and CDR2 FQGTGA. This CDR3 is 15 amino acids long. The CDR3 here is CASSLRGFSYNEQFF. DNA for the CDR3: TGTGCCAGCAGCTTAAGAGGATTCTCCTACAATGAGCAGTTCTTC.

The chain recombines TRBV5-1 with TRBJ2-3; possibly TRBD2 for D (5 bases). V was pared by 2 bases and J by 4 bases, with 11 bases between. CDR1 is SGHRS and CDR2 is YFSETQ in the germline V gene. The CDR3 runs to 14 residues. CDR3: CASSLVPSSDTQYF. DNA for the CDR3: TGCGCCAGCAGCTTAGTACCTAGCTCAGATACGCAGTATTTT.

The sample holds a few counts of this clone. V usage is TRBV18 and J usage is TRBJ1-2; D is unclear. The CDR3 has 14 amino acids. Germline V gives CDR1 KGHSH, CDR2 LQKENI. Trimming removed 0 bases from V and 4 bases from J, with 9 bases in between. CDR3 in DNA: TGTGCCAGCTCACCACCGGAGGCAAGCTATGGCTACACCTTC. Its protein product is CASSPPEASYGYTF.